This TCR beta chain was found in a study of blood T cell repertoires in COVID-19. Turning to the study itself: COVID-19 samples collected from the United States, Italy and Spain covered acute and convalescent phases.

Study processing details: It was from reference gene primer amplification that nucleated cell counts were estimated. Produced via immunoSEQ multiplex PCR; TCRdb's table is partial and in-frame only. V, J and clone size derive from that table, while D and trimming were established from the DNA sequence. The table shows roughly 200,000 clones, with approximately 85% occurring only once. The CDR3 spans 15 residues. Germline lookup yields CDR1 MGHDK and CDR2 SYGVNS. The V end was cut by 1 base, the J end by 8 bases, with 14 bases between. Patients in Seattle were enrolled during active infection, then followed longitudinally.

The sequenced sample was peripheral blood. This rearrangement joins TRBV25-1 to TRBJ1-4; D is unclear. The receptor comes from a woman of 80 years or more with COVID-19, enrolled during active disease. The CDR3 protein is CASSESGKPGEKLFF. Written as DNA, the CDR3 is TGTGCCAGCAGTGAATCGGGGAAGCCCGGCGAAAAACTGTTTTTT.